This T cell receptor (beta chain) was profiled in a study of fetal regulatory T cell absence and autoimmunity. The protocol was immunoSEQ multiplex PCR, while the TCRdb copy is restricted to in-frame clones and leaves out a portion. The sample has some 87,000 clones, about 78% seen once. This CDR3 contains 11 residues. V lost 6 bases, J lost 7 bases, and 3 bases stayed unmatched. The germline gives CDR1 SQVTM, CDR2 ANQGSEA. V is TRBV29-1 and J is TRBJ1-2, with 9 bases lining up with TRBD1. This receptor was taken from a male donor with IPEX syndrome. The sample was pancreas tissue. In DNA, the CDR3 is TGCAGCGTGACAGGGGGTAGTGGCTACACCTTC. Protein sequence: CSVTGGSGYTF.